This T cell receptor beta chain was captured by sequencing in a study of molecular identifiers for immune sequencing clone quantification. Study information: In the replicates, RNA derived from around 20,000 or 99,000 naive CD8 cells was divided into five parts, and four were sequenced.

TCRdb redid the calling of the PCR reads with MiXCR, one entry per CDR3 protein. The sample has tens of thousands of distinct CDR3 sequences; around 20% are singletons. Germline lookup yields CDR1 SGHTA and CDR2 FQGNSA. This CDR3 comprises 16 residues. V was pared by 1 base and J by 5 bases, with 17 bases between. Source material for naive CD8 libraries was about 17,000 to 1,100,000 sorted cells, with 10%, 30% or 50% RNA. Study-level points and caveats: Over 98% of CMV-specific effector molecules, but under 1% of naive ones, were in clones above 20 copies. Highly expanded clone sizes could be underestimated through barcode sharing by identical TCR molecules.

This clonotype was seen a handful of times. The antigen is undetermined. Input material: naive CD8+ T cells from blood, with Jurkat cell RNA spiked in. As to subset: FACS-sorted CD8+CD4-CCR7+CD45RA+ naive T cells. The chain couples TRBV7-2 to TRBJ2-5; perhaps TRBD2 as D (6 bases). This sequence was found in a human donor in good health. Some libraries in this study had Jurkat cell RNA spiked in. CDR3 bases: TGTGCCAGCAGCTTAGGTGGGCAGGCCGCGGGGGAGACCCAGTACTTC. Its translation: CASSLGGQAAGETQYF.